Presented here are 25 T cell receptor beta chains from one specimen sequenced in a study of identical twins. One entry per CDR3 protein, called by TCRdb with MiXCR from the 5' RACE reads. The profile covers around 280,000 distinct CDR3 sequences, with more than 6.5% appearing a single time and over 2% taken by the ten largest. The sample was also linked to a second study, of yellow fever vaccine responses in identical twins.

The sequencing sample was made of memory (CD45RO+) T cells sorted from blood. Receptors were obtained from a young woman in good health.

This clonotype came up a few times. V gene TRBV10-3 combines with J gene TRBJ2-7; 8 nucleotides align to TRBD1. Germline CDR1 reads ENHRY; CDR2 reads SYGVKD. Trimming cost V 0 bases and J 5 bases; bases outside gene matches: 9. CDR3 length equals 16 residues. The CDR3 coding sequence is TGTGCCATCAGTGAGTCATTCTCCGGGACAGGCAACGAGCAGTACTTC. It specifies CAISESFSGTGNEQYF.

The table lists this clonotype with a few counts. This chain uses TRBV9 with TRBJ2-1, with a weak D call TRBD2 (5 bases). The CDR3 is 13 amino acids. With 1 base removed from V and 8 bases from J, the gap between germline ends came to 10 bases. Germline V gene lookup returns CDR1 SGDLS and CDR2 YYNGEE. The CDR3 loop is CASSVMNSDEQFF. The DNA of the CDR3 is TGTGCCAGCAGCGTAATGAATAGCGATGAGCAGTTCTTC. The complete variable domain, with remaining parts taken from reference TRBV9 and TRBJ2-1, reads DSGVTQTPKHLITATGQRVTLRCSPRSGDLSVYWYQQSLDQGLQFLIQYYNGEERAKGNILERFSAQQFPDLHSELNLSSLELGDSALYFCASSVMNSDEQFFGPGTRLTVL.

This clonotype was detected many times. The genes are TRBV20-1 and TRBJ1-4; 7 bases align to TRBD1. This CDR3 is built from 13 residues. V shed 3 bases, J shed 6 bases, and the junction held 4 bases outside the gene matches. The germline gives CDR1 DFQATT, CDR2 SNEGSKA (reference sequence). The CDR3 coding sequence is TGCAGTGCTAGGGCAGGGGGGGATGAAAAACTGTTTTTT. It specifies CSARAGGDEKLFF.

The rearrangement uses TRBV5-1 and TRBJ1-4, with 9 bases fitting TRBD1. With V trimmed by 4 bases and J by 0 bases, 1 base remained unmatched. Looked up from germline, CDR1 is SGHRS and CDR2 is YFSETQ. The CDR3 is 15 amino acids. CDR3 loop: CASSRTGATNEKLFF. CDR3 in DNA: TGCGCCAGCAGCCGGACAGGGGCAACTAATGAAAAACTGTTTTTT. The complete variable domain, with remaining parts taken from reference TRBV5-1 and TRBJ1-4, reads KAGVTQTPRYLIKTRGQQVTLSCSPISGHRSVSWYQQTPGQGLQFLFEYFSETQRNKGNFPGRFSGRQFSNSRSEMNVSTLELGDSALYLCASSRTGATNEKLFFGSGTQLSVL.

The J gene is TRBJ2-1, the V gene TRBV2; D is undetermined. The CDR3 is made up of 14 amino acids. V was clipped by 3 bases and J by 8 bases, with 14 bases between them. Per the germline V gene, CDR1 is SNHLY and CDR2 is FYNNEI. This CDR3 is CASSDQLPVDEQFF. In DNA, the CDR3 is TGTGCCAGCAGTGATCAGCTGCCGGTAGATGAGCAGTTCTTC.

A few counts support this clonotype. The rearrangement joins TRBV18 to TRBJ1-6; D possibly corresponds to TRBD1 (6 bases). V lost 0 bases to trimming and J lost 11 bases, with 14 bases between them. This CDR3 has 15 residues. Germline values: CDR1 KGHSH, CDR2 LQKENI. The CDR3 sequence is CASSPPNPGATPLHF. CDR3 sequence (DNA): TGTGCCAGCTCACCACCGAATCCGGGGGCCACACCCCTCCACTTT.

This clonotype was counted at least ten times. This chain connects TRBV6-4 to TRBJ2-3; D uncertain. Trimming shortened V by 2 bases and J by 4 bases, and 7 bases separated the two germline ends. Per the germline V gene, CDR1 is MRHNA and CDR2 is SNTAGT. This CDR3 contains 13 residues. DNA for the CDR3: TGTGCCAGCAGTGACGGGGATTCAGATACGCAGTATTTT. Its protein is CASSDGDSDTQYF.

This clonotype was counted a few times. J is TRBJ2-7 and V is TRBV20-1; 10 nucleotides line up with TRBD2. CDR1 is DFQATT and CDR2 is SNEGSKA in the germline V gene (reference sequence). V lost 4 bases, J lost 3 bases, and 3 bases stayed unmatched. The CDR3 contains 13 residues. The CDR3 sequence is CSATGTSVYEQYF. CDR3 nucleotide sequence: TGCAGTGCTACCGGGACTAGCGTCTACGAGCAGTACTTC.

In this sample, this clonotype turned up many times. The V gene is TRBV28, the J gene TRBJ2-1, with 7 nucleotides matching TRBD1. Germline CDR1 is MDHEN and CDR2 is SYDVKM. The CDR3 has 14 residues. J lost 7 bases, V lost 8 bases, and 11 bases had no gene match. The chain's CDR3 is CASQGQTLGNEQFF. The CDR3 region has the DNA TGTGCCAGCCAGGGACAGACCCTTGGGAATGAGCAGTTCTTC.

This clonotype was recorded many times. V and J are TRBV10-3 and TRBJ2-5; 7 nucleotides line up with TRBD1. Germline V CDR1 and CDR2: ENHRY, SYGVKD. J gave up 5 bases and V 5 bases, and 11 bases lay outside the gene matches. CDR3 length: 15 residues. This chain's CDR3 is CAISKTGAQMETQYF. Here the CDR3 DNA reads TGTGCCATCAGTAAAACAGGGGCCCAGATGGAGACCCAGTACTTC.

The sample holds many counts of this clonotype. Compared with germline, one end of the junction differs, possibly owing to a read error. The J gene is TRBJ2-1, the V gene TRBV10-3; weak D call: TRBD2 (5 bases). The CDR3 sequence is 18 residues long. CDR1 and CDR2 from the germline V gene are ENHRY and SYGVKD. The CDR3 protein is CAISESGSASSGYHEQFF. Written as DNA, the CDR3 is TGTGCCATCAGTGAGTCGGGATCGGCTAGCTCGGGCTACCATGAGCAGTTCTTC.

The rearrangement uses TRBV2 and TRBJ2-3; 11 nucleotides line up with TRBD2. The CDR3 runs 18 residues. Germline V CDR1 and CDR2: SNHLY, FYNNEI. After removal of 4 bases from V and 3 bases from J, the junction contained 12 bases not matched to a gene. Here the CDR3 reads CASSGIAGGSSWTDTQYF. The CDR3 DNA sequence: TGTGCCAGCAGTGGGATAGCGGGGGGGTCCTCTTGGACAGATACGCAGTATTTT.

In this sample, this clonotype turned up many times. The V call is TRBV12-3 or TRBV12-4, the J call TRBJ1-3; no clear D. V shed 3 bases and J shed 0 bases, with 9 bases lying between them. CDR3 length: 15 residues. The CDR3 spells CASSFAAFSGNTIYF. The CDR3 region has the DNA TGTGCCAGCAGTTTTGCAGCCTTCTCTGGAAACACCATATATTTT.

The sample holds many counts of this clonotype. CDR3 sequence: CASSLEGQANTEAFF. CDR3 nucleotide sequence: TGTGCCAGCAGCTTAGAGGGACAGGCAAACACTGAAGCTTTCTTT. The chain couples TRBV11-2 to TRBJ1-1; 8 bases match TRBD1. The CDR3 is 15 amino acids. V was pared by 0 bases and J by 2 bases, with 2 bases of the junction left unmatched. Germline V CDR1 and CDR2: SGHAT, FQNNGV.

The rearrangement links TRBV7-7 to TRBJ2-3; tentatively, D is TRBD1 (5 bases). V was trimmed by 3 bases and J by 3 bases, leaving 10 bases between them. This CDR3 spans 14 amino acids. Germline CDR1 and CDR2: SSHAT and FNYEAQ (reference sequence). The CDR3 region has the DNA TGTGCCAGCAGCTTCAGGGCTAGTACAGATACGCAGTATTTT. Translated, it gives CASSFRASTDTQYF.

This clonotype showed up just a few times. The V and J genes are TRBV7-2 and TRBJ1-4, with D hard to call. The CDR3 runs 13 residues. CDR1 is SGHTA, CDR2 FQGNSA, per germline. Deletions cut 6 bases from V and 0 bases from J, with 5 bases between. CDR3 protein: CASSPSTNEKLFF. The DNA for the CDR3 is TGTGCCAGCAGTCCCTCAACTAATGAAAAACTGTTTTTT.

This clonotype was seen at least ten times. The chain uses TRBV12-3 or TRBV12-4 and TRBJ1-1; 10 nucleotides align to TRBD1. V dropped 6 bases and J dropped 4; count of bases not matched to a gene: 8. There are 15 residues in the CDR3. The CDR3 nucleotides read TGTGCCAGCAGCCCGACAGGGGGCGGGAGCACTGAAGCTTTCTTT. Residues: CASSPTGGGSTEAFF.

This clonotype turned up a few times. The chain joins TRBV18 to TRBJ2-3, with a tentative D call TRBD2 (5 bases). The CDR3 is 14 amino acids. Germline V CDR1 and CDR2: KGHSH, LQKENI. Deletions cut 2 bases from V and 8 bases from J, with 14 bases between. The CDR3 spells CASSPEGAAGTQYF. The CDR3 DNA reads TGTGCCAGCTCACCAGAGGGAGCCGCGGGTACGCAGTATTTT.

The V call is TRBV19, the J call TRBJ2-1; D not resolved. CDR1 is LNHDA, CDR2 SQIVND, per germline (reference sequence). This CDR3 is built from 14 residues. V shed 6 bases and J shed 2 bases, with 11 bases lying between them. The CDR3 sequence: CASSREAAYNEQFF. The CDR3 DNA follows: TGTGCCAGTAGCCGAGAGGCGGCCTACAATGAGCAGTTCTTC.

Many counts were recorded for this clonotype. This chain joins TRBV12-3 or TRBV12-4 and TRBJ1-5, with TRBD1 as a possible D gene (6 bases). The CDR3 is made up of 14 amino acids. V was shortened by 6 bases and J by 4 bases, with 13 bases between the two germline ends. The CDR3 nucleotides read TGTGCCAGCAGGGATAAAGGGGGGAATCAGCCCCAGCATTTT. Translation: CASRDKGGNQPQHF.

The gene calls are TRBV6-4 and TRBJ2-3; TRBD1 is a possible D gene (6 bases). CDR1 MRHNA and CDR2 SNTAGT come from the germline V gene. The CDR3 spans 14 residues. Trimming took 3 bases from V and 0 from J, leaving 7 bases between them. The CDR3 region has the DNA TGTGCCAGCAGTGAAGGACAGAGCACAGATACGCAGTATTTT. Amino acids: CASSEGQSTDTQYF.

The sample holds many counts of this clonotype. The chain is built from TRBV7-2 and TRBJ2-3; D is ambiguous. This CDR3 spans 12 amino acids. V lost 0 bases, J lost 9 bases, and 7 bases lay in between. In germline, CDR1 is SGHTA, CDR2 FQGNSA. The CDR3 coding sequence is TGTGCCAGCAGCTTAGCAGGAAACACGCAGTATTTT. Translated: CASSLAGNTQYF.

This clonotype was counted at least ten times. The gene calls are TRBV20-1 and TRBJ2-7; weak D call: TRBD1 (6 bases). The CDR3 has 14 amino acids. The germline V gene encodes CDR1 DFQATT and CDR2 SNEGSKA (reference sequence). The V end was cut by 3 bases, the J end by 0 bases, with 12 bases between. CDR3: CSARDSDSSYEQYV. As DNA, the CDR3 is TGCAGTGCTAGGGACAGTGATAGCTCCTACGAGCAGTACGTC.

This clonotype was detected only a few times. DNA of the CDR3: TGTGCCAGCAGTTCGGGAGGGCCGCGCGAGCAGTACTTC. Its translation: CASSSGGPREQYF. The chain recombines TRBV28 with TRBJ2-7; 8 nucleotides align to TRBD2. The CDR3 runs to 13 residues. Germline V CDR1 and CDR2: MDHEN, SYDVKM. J gave up 6 bases and V 4 bases, and 5 bases lay outside the gene matches.

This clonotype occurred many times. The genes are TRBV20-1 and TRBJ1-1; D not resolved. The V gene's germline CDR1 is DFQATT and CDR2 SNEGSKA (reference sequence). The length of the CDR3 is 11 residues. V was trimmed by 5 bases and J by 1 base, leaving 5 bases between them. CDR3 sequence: CSALKNTEAFF. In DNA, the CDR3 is TGCAGTGCTCTCAAGAACACTGAAGCTTTCTTT.